This T cell receptor beta chain stems from a study of blood T cell repertoires in COVID-19. Background on the study: Researchers got acute and convalescent COVID-19 samples from the United States, Italy and Spain.

The CDR3 is 14 amino acids. The germline gives CDR1 ENHRY, CDR2 SYGVKD. V was trimmed by 4 bases and J by 9 bases, leaving 13 bases between them. Data came from immunoSEQ multiplex PCR; TCRdb stores just in-frame clones and leaves some out. The sample contains 140,000 or so clones, 88% of which appear only once. The chain recombines TRBV10-3 with TRBJ1-6; a possible D gene is TRBD1 (6 bases). The TCR comes from a man between 65 and 79 years old with acute or convalescent COVID-19. The sequencing input was peripheral blood. Here the CDR3 reads CAISARGGSSPLHF. In nucleotides, the CDR3 is TGTGCCATCAGTGCGAGAGGGGGTAGTTCACCCCTCCACTTT.